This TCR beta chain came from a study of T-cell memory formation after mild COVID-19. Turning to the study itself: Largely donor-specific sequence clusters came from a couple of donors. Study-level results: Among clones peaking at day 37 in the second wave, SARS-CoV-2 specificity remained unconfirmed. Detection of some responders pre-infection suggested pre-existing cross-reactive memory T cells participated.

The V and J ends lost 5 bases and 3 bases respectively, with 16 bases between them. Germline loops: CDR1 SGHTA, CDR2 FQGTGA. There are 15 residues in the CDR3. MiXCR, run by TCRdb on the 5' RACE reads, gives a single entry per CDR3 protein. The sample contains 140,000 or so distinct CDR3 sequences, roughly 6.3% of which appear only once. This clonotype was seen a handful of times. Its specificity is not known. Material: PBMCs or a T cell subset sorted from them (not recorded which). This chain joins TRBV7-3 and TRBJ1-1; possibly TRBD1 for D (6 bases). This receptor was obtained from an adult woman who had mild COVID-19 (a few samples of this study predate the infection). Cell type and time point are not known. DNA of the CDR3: TGTGCCAGCAGCCCATCAGGGAAGGGGGACACTGAAGCTTTCTTT. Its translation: CASSPSGKGDTEAFF.